One and the same sample provided the 28 T cell receptor beta chains below, sequenced in a study of cytomegalovirus exposure and HLA in healthy donors. Data came from immunoSEQ multiplex PCR; TCRdb stores just in-frame clones and leaves some out. The sample carries roughly 250,000 clones, 75% to 90% recorded once. The specimen sequenced was PBMCs. All receptors derive from a woman aged 25-40 years in good health and CMV-seropositive.

This rearrangement joins TRBV11-3 to TRBJ1-2; a weak D match, TRBD1 (5 bases). This CDR3 is built from 15 residues. In germline, CDR1 is SGHNT, CDR2 YENEEA. V was trimmed by 4 bases and J by 4 bases, leaving 16 bases between them. The CDR3 bases are TGTGCCAGCAGCTCCCCCGCGGGGGTCTTCTATGGCTACACCTTC. This codes for CASSSPAGVFYGYTF.

This clone was recorded once. The chain links TRBV9 to TRBJ2-1, with a possible D match to TRBD2 (6 bases). The CDR3 has 14 residues. CDR1 SGDLS and CDR2 YYNGEE come from the germline V gene. V was shortened by 0 bases and J by 8 bases, with 12 bases between the two germline ends. The CDR3 here is CASSVESGEDEQFF. DNA for the CDR3: TGTGCCAGCAGCGTAGAATCGGGAGAGGATGAGCAGTTCTTC.

This clone was seen once. This sequence joins TRBV12-5 and TRBJ1-5; 7 nucleotides agree with TRBD1. The germline V gene has CDR1 LGHNT and CDR2 FRNRAP. The CDR3 loop spans 13 amino acids. Trimming removed 2 bases from V and 13 bases from J; junction bases left unmatched: 8. The CDR3 spells CASGLTGTASQHF. As DNA, the CDR3 is TGTGCTAGTGGTTTGACAGGGACAGCCTCACAGCATTTT.

This clone was seen only a few times. J is TRBJ2-7 and V is TRBV5-5; 8 bases line up with TRBD1. J was trimmed by 3 bases and V by 0 bases; bases with no gene match: 2. This CDR3 has 14 residues. CDR1 is SGHKS and CDR2 is YYEKEE in the germline V gene (reference sequence). DNA for the CDR3: TGTGCCAGCAGCTTGGGGACAGGGTTCTACGAGCAGTACTTC. Its protein product is CASSLGTGFYEQYF.

Notes on this clone: The same CDR3 also results from other DNA sequences found in this sample. CDR3 sequence reads: CASSQVLAGDNEQFF. In DNA form, the CDR3 reads TGTGCCAGCAGCCAAGTGCTAGCGGGAGACAATGAGCAGTTCTTC. The rearrangement joins TRBV4-2 to TRBJ2-1, with 10 bases that match TRBD2. V gave up 1 base and J gave up 5 bases; unmatched junction bases: 2. This CDR3 spans 15 amino acids. Germline loops: CDR1 LGHNA, CDR2 YNFKEQ.

The chain combines TRBV30 with TRBJ1-1, with D unclear. V lost 2 bases and J lost 1, with 11 bases in between. In germline, CDR1 is GTSNPN, CDR2 SVGIG (reference sequence). The CDR3 spans 14 residues. The CDR3 region is CAWSLTAPNTEAFF. As DNA, the CDR3 is TGTGCCTGGAGTCTAACAGCTCCGAACACTGAAGCTTTCTTT.

The chain recombines TRBV5-1 with TRBJ2-7, with 9 bases matching TRBD2. Germline CDR1 SGHRS, CDR2 YFSETQ. Trimming removed 4 bases from V and 4 bases from J; junction bases left unmatched: 6. CDR3 length equals 14 residues. CDR3 loop: CASSGASGTYEQYF. CDR3 bases: TGCGCCAGCAGCGGGGCTAGCGGGACTTACGAGCAGTACTTC.

The chain joins TRBV30 to TRBJ1-1; the D is unclear. Germline values: CDR1 GTSNPN, CDR2 SVGIG (reference sequence). This CDR3 spans 14 amino acids. Trimming took 0 bases from V and 1 from J, leaving 9 bases between them. CDR3 protein: CAWSVLNPNTEAFF. CDR3 nucleotide sequence: TGTGCCTGGAGTGTACTTAACCCGAACACTGAAGCTTTCTTT.

This clone was detected only a few times. The chain couples TRBV27 to TRBJ2-7, with D perhaps matching TRBD2 (6 bases). V was pared by 5 bases and J by 7 bases, with 15 bases between. Germline V gene data show CDR1 as MNHEY and CDR2 as SMNVEV (reference sequence). This CDR3 has 13 amino acids. The CDR3 reads CASSLIGGSEQYF. CDR3 coding DNA: TGTGCCAGCAGTCTAATCGGGGGATCAGAGCAGTACTTC.

This chain joins TRBV29-1 and TRBJ1-1, with 8 bases aligning to TRBD1. Germline V CDR1 and CDR2: SQVTM, ANQGSEA. The CDR3 has 13 amino acids. Losses at the gene ends were 4 bases for V and 8 bases for J; bases not matched to a gene: 9. The chain's CDR3 is CSVVSGGDLEAFF. CDR3 in DNA: TGCAGCGTTGTGTCAGGGGGCGATCTCGAAGCTTTCTTT.

V usage is TRBV19 and J usage is TRBJ2-7; maybe TRBD2 (7 bases). The V gene lost 2 bases and the J gene lost 2 bases, with 13 bases spanning the gap. The CDR3 contains 15 residues. Germline CDR1 LNHDA, CDR2 SQIVND (reference sequence). CDR3 DNA sequence: TGTGCCAGTAGTATACAGCGGGACATTGCCTACGAGCAGTACTTC. This sequence encodes CASSIQRDIAYEQYF.

J is TRBJ2-3 and V is TRBV15; 9 bases fit TRBD2. The V gene end was trimmed by 0 bases and the J gene end by 5 bases; junction bases not matched to a gene: 9. The V gene's germline CDR1 is LNHNV and CDR2 YYDKDF (reference sequence). The CDR3 loop spans 17 amino acids. Here the CDR3 DNA reads TGTGCCACCAGCAGAGATGGGGCGGGAGGGCCACGAGATACGCAGTATTTT. This codes for CATSRDGAGGPRDTQYF. The variable domain in full, completed from reference TRBV15 and TRBJ2-3, reads DAMVIQNPRYQVTQFGKPVTLSCSQTLNHNVMYWYQQKSSQAPKLLFHYYDKDFNNEADTPDNFQSRRPNTSFCFLDIRSPGLGDTAMYLCATSRDGAGGPRDTQYFGPGTRLTVL.

This clone has a handful of counts. This chain connects TRBV6-1 to TRBJ2-7; 12 positions match TRBD2. This CDR3 contains 15 residues. Germline V CDR1 and CDR2: MNHNS, SASEGT. After removal of 4 bases from V and 6 bases from J, the junction contained 7 bases not matched to a gene. CDR3: CASSVTSGRMSEQYF. CDR3 in DNA: TGTGCCAGCAGTGTCACTAGCGGGAGGATGAGCGAGCAGTACTTC.

This clone was observed a handful of times. This chain uses TRBV7-9 with TRBJ1-4, with 7 bases matching TRBD1. Germline V gene sequence: CDR1 SEHNR, CDR2 FQNEAQ (reference sequence). The CDR3 has 15 amino acids. The J segment lost 7 bases and the V segment lost 2 bases, leaving 7 bases of the junction unmatched. The CDR3 DNA reads as TGTGCCAGCAGCTTACTGTACAGGGGTGGTGAAAAACTGTTTTTT. Its translation is CASSLLYRGGEKLFF.

The chain links TRBV15 to TRBJ1-2; a possible D gene is TRBD1 (6 bases). V lost 0 bases and J 4 bases, leaving 15 bases between the germline ends. Germline-derived CDR1 and CDR2 are LNHNV and YYDKDF (reference sequence). The CDR3 extends over 16 amino acids. The CDR3 protein is CATSRDPGGPLYGYTF. CDR3 DNA: TGTGCCACCAGCAGAGATCCCGGGGGGCCGCTCTATGGCTACACCTTC.

The chain uses TRBV5-6 and TRBJ2-6; unclear D gene. V lost 3 bases, J lost 4 bases, and 11 bases lay in between. CDR3 length: 15 amino acids. The germline V gene encodes CDR1 SGHDT and CDR2 YYEEEE. The CDR3 DNA is TGTGCCAGCAGCTCGGGTCTATTAGGGGCCAACGTCCTGACTTTC. This codes for CASSSGLLGANVLTF.

The genes are TRBV6-5 and TRBJ2-1; 11 bases map to TRBD2. V shed 3 bases, J shed 13 bases, and the junction held 8 bases outside the gene matches. This CDR3 has 14 residues. Looked up from germline, CDR1 is MNHEY and CDR2 is SVGAGI. The CDR3 DNA is TGTGCCAGCAGTTATAGCGGGAGGGCCCCCAACCAGTTCTTC. The encoded protein is CASSYSGRAPNQFF.

The genes are TRBV18 and TRBJ2-5; 8 bases match TRBD1. The germline gives CDR1 KGHSH, CDR2 LQKENI. V lost 2 bases, J lost 5 bases, and 10 bases stayed unmatched. This CDR3 spans 16 amino acids. Written as DNA, the CDR3 is TGTGCCAGCTCACCAACTGACAGGGGAGGTGGTGAGACCCAGTACTTC. Translating gives CASSPTDRGGGETQYF.

V gene TRBV7-3 combines with J gene TRBJ2-2, with TRBD2 matching 13 bases. The trim removed 4 bases at V and 5 bases at J, leaving 7 bases unmatched. The CDR3 covers 17 residues. From germline, CDR1 is SGHTA and CDR2 FQGTGA. The CDR3 region is CASSSLAGGSNTGELFF. CDR3 coding DNA: TGTGCCAGCAGCTCACTAGCGGGAGGGAGTAATACCGGGGAGCTGTTTTTT.

Concerning this clone itself: Other nucleotide sequences in the sample specify the same CDR3. The gene calls are TRBV5-1 and TRBJ2-5, with 10 bases aligning to TRBD2. The CDR3 length is 15 residues. From germline, CDR1 is SGHRS and CDR2 YFSETQ. With V trimmed by 4 bases and J by 1 base, 4 bases remained unmatched. CDR3 loop: CASSVLAGGQETQYF. CDR3 bases: TGCGCCAGCAGCGTTTTAGCGGGAGGCCAAGAGACCCAGTACTTC.

This sequence joins TRBV29-1 and TRBJ2-3, with 8 bases fitting TRBD1. The trim removed 5 bases at V and 4 bases at J, leaving 8 bases unmatched. The CDR3 is 14 amino acids. The germline gives CDR1 SQVTM, CDR2 ANQGSEA. CDR3 nucleotide sequence: TGCAGCGTTCCGGGCCCAGGGGGCGCAGATACGCAGTATTTT. This codes for CSVPGPGGADTQYF.

The V and J genes are TRBV12-5 and TRBJ2-7; D is perhaps TRBD1 (6 bases). The germline CDR1 and CDR2 sequences are LGHNT and FRNRAP. Trimming left V 6 bases short and J 7 bases short, with 16 bases between. CDR3 length: 13 residues. In DNA form, the CDR3 reads TGTGCTAGTGGCCGAGATCAGGGGAGAGAGCAGTACTTC. It translates to CASGRDQGREQYF.

V gene TRBV9 combines with J gene TRBJ1-4; 7 nucleotides align to TRBD1. In germline, CDR1 is SGDLS, CDR2 YYNGEE. With V trimmed by 4 bases and J by 2 bases, 11 bases remained unmatched. The CDR3 is 17 amino acids. This CDR3 is CASSPATGMRTNEKLFF. The DNA of the CDR3 is TGTGCCAGCAGCCCAGCGACAGGGATGAGGACTAATGAAAAACTGTTTTTT.

The CDR3 DNA reads TGTGCCAGCAGTTCCGCCCGCTTACAGGGGCCCTATGGCTACACCTTC. Amino acid sequence: CASSSARLQGPYGYTF. This sequence joins TRBV28 and TRBJ1-2, with 7 nucleotides matching TRBD1. The germline V gene encodes CDR1 MDHEN and CDR2 SYDVKM. Trimming at V came to 4 bases and at J to 4 bases, leaving 12 bases not matched to a gene. The CDR3 spans 16 residues.

The CDR3 loop is CASSDIGLDYEQYF. CDR3 nucleotides: TGTGCCAGCAGTGATATAGGACTTGATTACGAGCAGTACTTC. The chain links TRBV6-1 to TRBJ2-7; tentatively, D is TRBD2 (5 bases). Germline loops: CDR1 MNHNS, CDR2 SASEGT. CDR3 size: 14 residues. Deletions cut 3 bases from V and 4 bases from J, with 13 bases between.

V and J are TRBV6-1 and TRBJ2-7; 10 bases line up with TRBD2. The ends lost 2 bases at V and 5 bases at J; junction bases unmatched: 3. The CDR3 is 14 amino acids. Per germline, CDR1 MNHNS and CDR2 SASEGT. CDR3 coding DNA: TGTGCCAGCAGTGAATTGCTAGCGGGAGACGAGCAGTACTTC. It is translated as CASSELLAGDEQYF.

This clone was detected once. Within the sample, other DNA sequences also encode this same CDR3. This chain connects TRBV2 to TRBJ2-1, with 9 bases aligning to TRBD1. There are 13 residues in the CDR3. V shed 8 bases, J shed 5 bases, and the junction held 4 bases outside the gene matches. Germline-derived CDR1 and CDR2 are SNHLY and FYNNEI. CDR3 in DNA: TGTGCCAGCGGACGGGACAGGGACAATGAGCAGTTCTTC. Protein product: CASGRDRDNEQFF.

The rearrangement joins TRBV6-5 to TRBJ1-1; D is perhaps TRBD1 (5 bases). The V gene lost 2 bases and the J gene lost 7 bases, with 11 bases spanning the gap. Germline CDR1 MNHEY, CDR2 SVGAGI. The CDR3 runs 13 residues. CDR3 bases: TGTGCCAGCAGTTACCCGACAGCCGTTGAAGCTTTCTTT. Translating it yields CASSYPTAVEAFF.